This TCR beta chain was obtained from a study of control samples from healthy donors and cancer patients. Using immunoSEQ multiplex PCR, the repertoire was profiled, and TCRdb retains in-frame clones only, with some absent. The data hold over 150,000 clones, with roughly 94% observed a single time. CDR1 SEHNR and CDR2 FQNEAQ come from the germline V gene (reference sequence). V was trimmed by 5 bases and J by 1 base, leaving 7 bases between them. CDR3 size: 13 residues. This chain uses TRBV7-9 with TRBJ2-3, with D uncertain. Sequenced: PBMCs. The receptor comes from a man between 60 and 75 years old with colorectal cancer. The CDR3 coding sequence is TGTGCCAGCAGCCCGGACGGCACAGATACGCAGTATTTT. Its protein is CASSPDGTDTQYF.